One and the same sample provided the 28 T cell receptor beta chains below, sequenced in a study of T cell responses to AZD1222 COVID-19 vaccine. The protocol was immunoSEQ multiplex PCR, while the TCRdb copy is restricted to in-frame clones and leaves out a portion. The sample yields about 89,000 clones, 70% to 90% seen once. The sample was peripheral blood, taken 28 days after the second AZD1222 dose. Every receptor here comes from an adult who received the AZD1222 COVID-19 vaccine.

This clone came up a few times. J is TRBJ2-3 and V is TRBV5-1; 7 bases are shared with TRBD1. The CDR3 sequence is 14 residues long. Germline loops: CDR1 SGHRS, CDR2 YFSETQ. V shed 4 bases, J shed 2 bases, and the junction held 4 bases outside the gene matches. For the CDR3, the DNA is TGCGCCAGCAGCCCACAGGGGACCACAGATACGCAGTATTTT. Translation gives CASSPQGTTDTQYF.

The rearrangement uses TRBV6-5 and TRBJ2-7; 9 nucleotides line up with TRBD1. The CDR3 has 16 amino acids. V dropped 2 bases and J dropped 2; count of bases not matched to a gene: 7. In germline, CDR1 is MNHEY, CDR2 SVGAGI. The CDR3: CASSYLPGQGAYEQYF. For the CDR3, the DNA is TGTGCCAGCAGTTACCTACCGGGACAGGGTGCCTACGAGCAGTACTTC.

The chain joins TRBV5-4 to TRBJ1-2; 7 positions match TRBD1. The CDR3 extends over 14 amino acids. V was pared by 4 bases and J by 2 bases, with 5 bases of the junction left unmatched. Germline V gene sequence: CDR1 SGHNT, CDR2 YYREEE (reference sequence). The CDR3 region has the DNA TGTGCCAGCAGCCCGTCGGGACAGAACTATGGCTACACCTTC. It is translated as CASSPSGQNYGYTF. Full variable domain (missing parts from reference TRBV5-4 and TRBJ1-2): ETGVTQSPTHLIKTRGQQVTLRCSSQSGHNTVSWYQQALGQGPQFIFQYYREEENGRGNFPPRFSGLQFPNYSSELNVNALELDDSALYLCASSPSGQNYGYTFGSGTRLTVV.

The CDR3 region is CASRAPGGGKETQYF. In DNA form, the CDR3 reads TGTGCCAGCAGGGCCCCTGGGGGGGGCAAAGAGACCCAGTACTTC. The chain uses TRBV25-1 and TRBJ2-5; D might be TRBD2 (7 bases). Germline-derived CDR1 and CDR2 are MGHDK and SYGVNS. V lost 6 bases to trimming and J lost 3 bases, with 17 bases between them. This CDR3 has 15 amino acids.

The V call is TRBV19, the J call TRBJ2-1; the D gene is possibly TRBD1 (6 bases). Trimming took off 9 bases at V and 7 bases at J, with 25 bases between the two ends. This CDR3 region has 16 residues. CDR1 is LNHDA, CDR2 SQIVND, per germline (reference sequence). CDR3 sequence: CASKVFDASRGNEQFF. CDR3 in DNA: TGTGCCAGCAAAGTTTTTGATGCTAGCAGGGGAAATGAGCAGTTCTTC.

The genes are TRBV11-2 and TRBJ2-7; 8 bases fit TRBD2. V shed 4 bases, J shed 3 bases, and the junction held 5 bases outside the gene matches. The CDR3 has 14 amino acids. Germline CDR1 is SGHAT and CDR2 is FQNNGV. The chain's CDR3 is CASSSPREVYEQYF. The CDR3 coding sequence is TGTGCCAGCAGCTCTCCGCGGGAGGTCTACGAGCAGTACTTC.

This clone showed up just once. J is TRBJ2-2 and V is TRBV7-3, with no clear D. Deletions cut 5 bases from V and 8 bases from J, with 21 bases between. The CDR3 length is 16 residues. Germline assignment: CDR1 SGHTA and CDR2 FQGTGA. CDR3 DNA sequence: TGTGCCAGCAGCCCTAAGGGCTTTGCACCCCTGGGGGAGCTGTTTTTT. It specifies CASSPKGFAPLGELFF.

In its sample, this clone was seen once. CDR3 bases: TGTGCCAGCAGCCCTGGGCACAATGAGCAGTTCTTC. Its translation is CASSPGHNEQFF. The V gene is TRBV11-2, the J gene TRBJ2-1; D unclear. Per the germline V gene, CDR1 is SGHAT and CDR2 is FQNNGV. Trimming pared 5 bases from V and 5 bases from J, leaving 7 bases between. The CDR3 totals 12 residues.

This clone was observed a handful of times. V and J are TRBV4-2 and TRBJ2-2, with D possibly matching TRBD2 (6 bases). CDR1 and CDR2 (germline): LGHNA, YNFKEQ. V was trimmed by 4 bases and J by 3 bases, leaving 12 bases between them. This CDR3 is 15 amino acids long. The CDR3 nucleotides read TGTGCCAGCAGCCCCCGGGACTCTGACACCGGGGAGCTGTTTTTT. It specifies CASSPRDSDTGELFF.

The chain recombines TRBV10-3 with TRBJ2-1, with TRBD2 matching over 8 bases. J was trimmed by 4 bases and V by 6 bases; bases with no gene match: 14. CDR3 length equals 17 residues. Germline V gives CDR1 ENHRY, CDR2 SYGVKD. The CDR3 DNA reads as TGTGCCATCAGGGCCGGGGGGGCTAGCGGTACTTACAATGAGCAGTTCTTC. The encoded protein is CAIRAGGASGTYNEQFF.

The J gene is TRBJ2-5, the V gene TRBV19; 7 positions agree with TRBD1. The germline V gene has CDR1 LNHDA and CDR2 SQIVND (reference sequence). The CDR3 runs 13 residues. Trimming took 8 bases from V and 3 from J; bases not matched to a gene: 6. The CDR3 sequence: CASQNGQEETQYF. The CDR3 coding sequence is TGTGCCAGTCAGAATGGACAGGAAGAGACCCAGTACTTC.

V usage is TRBV7-2 and J usage is TRBJ2-3; TRBD2 might be the D (6 bases). V lost 6 bases to trimming and J lost 4 bases, with 11 bases between them. Germline V gene data show CDR1 as SGHTA and CDR2 as FQGNSA. CDR3 length equals 13 residues. CDR3 region: CASSFREADTQYF. The CDR3 DNA reads TGTGCCAGCAGTTTCAGGGAGGCAGATACGCAGTATTTT.

The CDR3 coding sequence is TGTGCCAGCAGCGCCCGGACTAGCGGGAGAAATGAGCAGTTCTTC. Translating gives CASSARTSGRNEQFF. The chain links TRBV7-2 to TRBJ2-1; TRBD2 agrees at 13 bases. The CDR3 contains 15 residues. With 5 bases clipped from V and 7 bases from J, the junction kept 5 bases outside the gene matches. In germline, CDR1 is SGHTA, CDR2 FQGNSA.

The rearrangement links TRBV11-2 to TRBJ1-3; D is possibly TRBD1 (5 bases). The V gene's germline CDR1 is SGHAT and CDR2 FQNNGV. CDR3 length equals 15 residues. Trimming cost V 5 bases and J 4 bases, with 15 bases left between them. The CDR3 loop is CASSPRAGQGNTIYF. In nucleotides, the CDR3 is TGTGCCAGCAGCCCGAGGGCAGGGCAAGGAAACACCATATATTTT.

This chain links TRBV12-3 or TRBV12-4 with TRBJ2-1; D uncertain. This CDR3 has 13 residues. Deletions cut 3 bases from V and 2 bases from J, with 5 bases between. CDR3 sequence reads: CASSLSTYNEQFF. In DNA, the CDR3 is TGTGCCAGCAGTTTGTCCACCTACAATGAGCAGTTCTTC.

The chain links TRBV3-1 (or the pseudogene TRBV3-2) to TRBJ1-2, with D possibly matching TRBD1 (6 bases). Germline V gene data show CDR1 as LGHDT and CDR2 as YNNKEL (reference sequence). Deletions cut 0 bases from V and 6 bases from J, with 11 bases between. This CDR3 has 14 amino acids. DNA of the CDR3: TGTGCCAGCAGCCAAGAGGGAGGGGGACATGGCTACACCTTC. Encoded protein: CASSQEGGGHGYTF.

The gene calls are TRBV15 and TRBJ1-1, with a possible D match to TRBD1 (5 bases). The V gene lost 5 bases and the J gene lost 1 base, with 11 bases spanning the gap. The length of the CDR3 is 14 residues. CDR1 is LNHNV, CDR2 YYDKDF, per germline (reference sequence). The CDR3 is CATSPYGGNTEAFF. The CDR3 nucleotides are TGTGCCACCAGCCCCTACGGGGGGAACACTGAAGCTTTCTTT.

The genes are TRBV5-4 and TRBJ1-4; D not resolved. Looked up from germline, CDR1 is SGHNT and CDR2 is YYREEE (reference sequence). The CDR3 has 15 residues. V was trimmed by 4 bases and J by 4 bases, leaving 14 bases between them. CDR3 DNA: TGTGCCAGCAGCCCTCAGCCCGGTGGTAATGAAAAACTGTTTTTT. This codes for CASSPQPGGNEKLFF.

V usage is TRBV6-5 and J usage is TRBJ1-3; D gene ambiguous. The V and J ends lost 5 bases and 0 bases respectively, with 11 bases between them. The CDR3 runs to 15 residues. The germline gives CDR1 MNHEY, CDR2 SVGAGI. The CDR3 sequence: CASSIRRTSGNTIYF. The CDR3 nucleotides are TGTGCCAGCAGTATCCGAAGGACCTCTGGAAACACCATATATTTT.

The V gene is TRBV7-2, the J gene TRBJ2-7, with D perhaps TRBD1 or TRBD2 (6 bases each). V lost 5 bases, J lost 2 bases, and 19 bases lay in between. The germline CDR1 and CDR2 sequences are SGHTA and FQGNSA. This CDR3 contains 16 residues. In nucleotides, the CDR3 is TGTGCCAGCAGCCAAGGGGGGCAGGTAGCCGCCTACGAGCAGTACTTC. It yields the protein CASSQGGQVAAYEQYF.

The J gene is TRBJ1-1, the V gene TRBV10-3; tentative D call: TRBD1 (6 bases). Trimming cost V 6 bases and J 1 base, with 12 bases left between them. Germline CDR1 reads ENHRY; CDR2 reads SYGVKD. This CDR3 is built from 14 residues. CDR3 coding DNA: TGTGCCATCAGCCGGCAGGGACAGAACACTGAAGCTTTCTTT. The encoded protein is CAISRQGQNTEAFF.

The CDR3 loop is CSHRYQETQYF. The CDR3 coding sequence is TGCAGTCACCGGTACCAAGAGACCCAGTACTTC. The chain is built from TRBV20-1 and TRBJ2-5, with no clear D. Deletions cut 8 bases from V and 0 bases from J, with 7 bases between. The V gene's germline CDR1 is DFQATT and CDR2 SNEGSKA (reference sequence). The CDR3 loop spans 11 amino acids.

The chain recombines TRBV19 with TRBJ1-2; D is uncertain. The CDR3 length is 16 residues. The germline V gene has CDR1 LNHDA and CDR2 SQIVND (reference sequence). V was clipped by 0 bases and J by 1 base, with 12 bases between them. The CDR3 coding sequence is TGTGCCAGTAGTATAGAGCACAGAGGAATTAACTATGGCTACACCTTC. This encodes CASSIEHRGINYGYTF.

The chain has TRBV27 and TRBJ2-3, with TRBD2 matching 13 bases. CDR3 size: 17 residues. V gave up 6 bases and J gave up 4 bases; unmatched junction bases: 10. Germline assignment: CDR1 MNHEY and CDR2 SMNVEV (reference sequence). This CDR3 is CASSPGTSGTRSDTQYF. The CDR3 region has the DNA TGTGCCAGCAGCCCCGGGACTAGCGGGACGAGATCAGATACGCAGTATTTT.

The chain recombines TRBV28 with TRBJ1-5; D is ambiguous. The germline gives CDR1 MDHEN, CDR2 SYDVKM. Trimming cost V 9 bases and J 2 bases, with 14 bases left between them. CDR3 size: 14 residues. The CDR3 sequence is CASEPTRGNQPQHF. In DNA, the CDR3 is TGTGCCAGTGAACCCACGAGGGGCAATCAGCCCCAGCATTTT.

The V and J genes are TRBV6-5 and TRBJ1-3, with D perhaps matching TRBD1 (5 bases). This CDR3 comprises 16 residues. Per the germline V gene, CDR1 is MNHEY and CDR2 is SVGAGI. Trimming cost V 2 bases and J 4 bases, with 15 bases left between them. CDR3 protein: CASSYETGTMGNTIYF. The CDR3 coding sequence is TGTGCCAGCAGTTACGAAACCGGGACGATGGGAAACACCATATATTTT.

The CDR3 DNA follows: TGTGCCAGTAGTAGCGGACAGGAACAATCAAGCACTGAAGCTTTCTTT. This translates into CASSSGQEQSSTEAFF. The chain couples TRBV19 to TRBJ1-1; 7 positions match TRBD1. The V segment lost 4 bases and the J segment 4 bases; nucleotides outside the gene matches: 12. The CDR3 runs to 16 residues. Germline V gene sequence: CDR1 LNHDA, CDR2 SQIVND (reference sequence).

This chain uses TRBV6-5 with TRBJ2-1, with TRBD2 as a possible D gene (5 bases). The V end was cut by 6 bases, the J end by 0 bases, with 12 bases between. Germline assignment: CDR1 MNHEY and CDR2 SVGAGI. The CDR3 has 15 residues. CDR3 in DNA: TGTGCCAGCAGCGAGCGGCTGAGCTCCTACAATGAGCAGTTCTTC. Residues: CASSERLSSYNEQFF.